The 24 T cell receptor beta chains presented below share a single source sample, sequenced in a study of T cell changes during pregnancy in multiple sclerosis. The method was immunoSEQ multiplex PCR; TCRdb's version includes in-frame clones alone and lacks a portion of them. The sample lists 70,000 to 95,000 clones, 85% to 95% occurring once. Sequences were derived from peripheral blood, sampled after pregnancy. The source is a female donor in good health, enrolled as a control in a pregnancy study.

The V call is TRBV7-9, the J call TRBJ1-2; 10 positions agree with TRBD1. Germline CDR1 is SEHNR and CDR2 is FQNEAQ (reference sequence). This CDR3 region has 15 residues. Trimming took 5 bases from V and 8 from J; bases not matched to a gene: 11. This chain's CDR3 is CASSRPDRGRWGYTF. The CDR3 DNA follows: TGTGCCAGCAGCCGACCTGACAGGGGGCGATGGGGCTACACCTTC.

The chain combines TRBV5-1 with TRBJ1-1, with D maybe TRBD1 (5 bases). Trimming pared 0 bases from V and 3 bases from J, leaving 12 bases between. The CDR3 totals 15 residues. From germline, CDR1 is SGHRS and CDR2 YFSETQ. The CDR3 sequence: CASSLVSRADTEAFF. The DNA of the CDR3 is TGCGCCAGCAGCTTGGTTTCCAGGGCGGACACTGAAGCTTTCTTT.

CDR3 protein: CASSQVVQAANYGYTF. CDR3 DNA sequence: TGCGCCAGCAGCCAAGTCGTACAGGCTGCTAACTATGGCTACACCTTC. This rearrangement joins TRBV4-1 to TRBJ1-2; D is perhaps TRBD1 (5 bases). The CDR3 runs 16 residues. Germline CDR1 MGHRA, CDR2 YSYEKL. The V and J ends lost 1 base and 0 bases respectively, with 12 bases between them.

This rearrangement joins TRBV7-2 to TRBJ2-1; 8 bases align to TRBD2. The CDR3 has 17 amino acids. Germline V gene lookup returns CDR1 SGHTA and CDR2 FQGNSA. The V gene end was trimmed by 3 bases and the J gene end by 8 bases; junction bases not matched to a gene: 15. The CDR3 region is CASSLGLSGSHIDEQFF. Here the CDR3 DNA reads TGTGCCAGCAGCTTGGGACTCAGCGGGAGTCACATCGATGAGCAGTTCTTC.

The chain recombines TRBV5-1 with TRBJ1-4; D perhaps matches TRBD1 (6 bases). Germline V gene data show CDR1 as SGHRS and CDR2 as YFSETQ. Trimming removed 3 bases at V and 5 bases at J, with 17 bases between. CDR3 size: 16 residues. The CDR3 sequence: CASSSIGGAGNEKLFF. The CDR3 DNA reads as TGCGCCAGCAGCTCCATTGGGGGGGCCGGGAATGAAAAACTGTTTTTT.

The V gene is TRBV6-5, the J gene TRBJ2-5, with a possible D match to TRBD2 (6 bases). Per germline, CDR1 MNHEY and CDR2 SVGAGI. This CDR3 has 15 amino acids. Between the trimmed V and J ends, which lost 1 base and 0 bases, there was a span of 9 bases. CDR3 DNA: TGTGCCAGCAGTTACTTCCGGGGGTACCAAGAGACCCAGTACTTC. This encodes CASSYFRGYQETQYF.

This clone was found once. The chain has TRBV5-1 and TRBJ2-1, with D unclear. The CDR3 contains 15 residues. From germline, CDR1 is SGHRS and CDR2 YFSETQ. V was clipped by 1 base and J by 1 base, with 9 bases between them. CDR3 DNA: TGCGCCAGCAGCTTGAGGCTAGTTTCCTACAATGAGCAGTTCTTC. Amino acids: CASSLRLVSYNEQFF.

The CDR3 bases are TGTGCCAGCAGCTCCGACGGGAGTTTAGGAGAGACCCAGTACTTC. As protein: CASSSDGSLGETQYF. The chain links TRBV5-4 to TRBJ2-5; D perhaps matches TRBD2 (6 bases). Germline CDR1 is SGHNT and CDR2 is YYREEE (reference sequence). The V and J ends lost 3 bases and 4 bases respectively, with 16 bases between them. This CDR3 has 15 residues.

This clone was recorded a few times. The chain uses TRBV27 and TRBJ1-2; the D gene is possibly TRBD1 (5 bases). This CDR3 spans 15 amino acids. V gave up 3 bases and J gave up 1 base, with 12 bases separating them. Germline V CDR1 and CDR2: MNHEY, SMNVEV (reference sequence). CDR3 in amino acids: CASSLRGGGNYGYTF. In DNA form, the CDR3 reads TGTGCCAGCAGTTTGAGGGGCGGGGGTAACTATGGCTACACCTTC.

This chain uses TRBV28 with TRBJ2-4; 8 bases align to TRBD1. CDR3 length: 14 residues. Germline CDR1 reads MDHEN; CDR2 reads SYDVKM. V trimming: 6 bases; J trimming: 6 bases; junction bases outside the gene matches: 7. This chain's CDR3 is CASRGTGETNIQYF. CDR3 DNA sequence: TGTGCCAGCAGGGGGACAGGCGAGACAAACATTCAGTACTTC. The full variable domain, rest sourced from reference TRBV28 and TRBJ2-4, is DVKVTQSSRYLVKRTGEKVFLECVQDMDHENMFWYRQDPGLGLRLIYFSYDVKMKEKGDIPEGYSVSREKKERFSLILESASTNQTSMYLCASRGTGETNIQYFGAGTRLSVL.

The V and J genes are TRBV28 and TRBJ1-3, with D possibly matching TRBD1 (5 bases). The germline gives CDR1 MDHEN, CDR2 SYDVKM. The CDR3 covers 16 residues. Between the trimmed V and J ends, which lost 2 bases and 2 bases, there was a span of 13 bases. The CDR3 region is CASSLQGRVAGNTIYF. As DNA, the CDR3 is TGTGCCAGCAGTTTACAGGGCAGGGTAGCTGGAAACACCATATATTTT.

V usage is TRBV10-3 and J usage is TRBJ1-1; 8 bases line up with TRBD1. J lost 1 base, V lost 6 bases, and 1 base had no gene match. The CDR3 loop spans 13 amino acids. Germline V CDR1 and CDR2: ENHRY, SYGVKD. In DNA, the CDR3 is TGTGCCATCAGGGACAGGGAGAACACTGAAGCTTTCTTT. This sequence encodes CAIRDRENTEAFF.

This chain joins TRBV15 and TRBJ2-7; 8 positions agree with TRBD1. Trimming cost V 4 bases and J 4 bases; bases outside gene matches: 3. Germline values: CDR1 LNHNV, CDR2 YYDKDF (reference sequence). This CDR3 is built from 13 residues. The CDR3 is CATSIGQGYEQYF. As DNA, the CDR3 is TGTGCCACCAGCATCGGACAGGGATACGAGCAGTACTTC.

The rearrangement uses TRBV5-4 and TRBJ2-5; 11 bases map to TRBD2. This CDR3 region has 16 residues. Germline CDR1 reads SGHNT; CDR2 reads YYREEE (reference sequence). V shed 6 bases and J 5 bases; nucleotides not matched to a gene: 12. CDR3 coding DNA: TGTGCCAGCAAACAAGGAAGTAGCGGGGGGGAGGAGACCCAGTACTTC. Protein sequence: CASKQGSSGGEETQYF.

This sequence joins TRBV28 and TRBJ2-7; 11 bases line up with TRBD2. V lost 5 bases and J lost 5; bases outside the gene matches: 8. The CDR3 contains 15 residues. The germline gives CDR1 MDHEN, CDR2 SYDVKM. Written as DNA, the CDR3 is TGTGCCAGCAGTCCCGCGTCTAGCGGGAGGAACGAGCAGTACTTC. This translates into CASSPASSGRNEQYF.

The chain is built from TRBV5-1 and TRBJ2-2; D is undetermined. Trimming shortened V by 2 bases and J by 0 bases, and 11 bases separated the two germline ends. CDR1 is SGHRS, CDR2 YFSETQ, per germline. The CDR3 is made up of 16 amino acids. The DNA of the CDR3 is TGCGCCAGCAGCTTTATGGAGTCTGCGAACACCGGGGAGCTGTTTTTT. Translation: CASSFMESANTGELFF.

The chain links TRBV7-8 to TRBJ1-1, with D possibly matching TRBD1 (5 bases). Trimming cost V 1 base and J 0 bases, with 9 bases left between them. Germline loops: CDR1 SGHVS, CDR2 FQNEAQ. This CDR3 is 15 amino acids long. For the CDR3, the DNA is TGTGCCAGCAGCTTAGGACAGCCCTTGAACACTGAAGCTTTCTTT. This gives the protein CASSLGQPLNTEAFF.

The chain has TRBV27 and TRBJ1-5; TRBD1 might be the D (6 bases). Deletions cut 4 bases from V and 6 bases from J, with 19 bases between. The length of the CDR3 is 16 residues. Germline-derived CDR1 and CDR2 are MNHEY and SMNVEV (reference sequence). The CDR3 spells CASSSGAGDLTQPQHF. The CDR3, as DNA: TGTGCCAGCAGTTCTGGGGCAGGGGACCTCACTCAGCCCCAGCATTTT.

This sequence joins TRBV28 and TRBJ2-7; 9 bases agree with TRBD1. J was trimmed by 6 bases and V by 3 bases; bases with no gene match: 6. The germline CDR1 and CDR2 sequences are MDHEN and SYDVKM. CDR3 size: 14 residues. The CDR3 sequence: CASSFLTGGSEQYF. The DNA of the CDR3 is TGTGCCAGCAGTTTCCTCACAGGGGGCTCCGAGCAGTACTTC. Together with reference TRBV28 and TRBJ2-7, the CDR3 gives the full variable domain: DVKVTQSSRYLVKRTGEKVFLECVQDMDHENMFWYRQDPGLGLRLIYFSYDVKMKEKGDIPEGYSVSREKKERFSLILESASTNQTSMYLCASSFLTGGSEQYFGPGTRLTVT.

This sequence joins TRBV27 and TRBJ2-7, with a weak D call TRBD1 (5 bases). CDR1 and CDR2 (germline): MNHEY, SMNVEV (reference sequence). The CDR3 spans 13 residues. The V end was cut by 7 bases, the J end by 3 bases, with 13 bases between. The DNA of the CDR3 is TGTGCCAGCAAGACGACGCAGGGCTACGAGCAGTACTTC. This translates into CASKTTQGYEQYF.

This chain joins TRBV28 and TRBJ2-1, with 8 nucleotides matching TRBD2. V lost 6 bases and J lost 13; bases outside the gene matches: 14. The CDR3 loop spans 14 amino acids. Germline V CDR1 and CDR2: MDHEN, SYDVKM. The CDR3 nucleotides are TGTGCCAGCAGGGCTCCGGGACTAGGATATGTTCAGTTCTTC. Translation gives CASRAPGLGYVQFF.

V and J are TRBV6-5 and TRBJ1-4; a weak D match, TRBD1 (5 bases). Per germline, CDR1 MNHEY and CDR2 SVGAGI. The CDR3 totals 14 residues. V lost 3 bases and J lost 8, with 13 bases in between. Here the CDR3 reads CASSYVTRGEKLFF. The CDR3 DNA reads TGTGCCAGCAGTTATGTCACACGGGGGGAAAAACTGTTTTTT.

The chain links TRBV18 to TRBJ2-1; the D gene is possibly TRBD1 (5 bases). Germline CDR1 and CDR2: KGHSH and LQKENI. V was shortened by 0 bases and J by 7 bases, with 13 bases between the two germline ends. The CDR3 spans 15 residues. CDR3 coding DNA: TGTGCCAGCTCACCACCTAGGGGCGGAGTGAATGAGCAGTTCTTC. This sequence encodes CASSPPRGGVNEQFF.

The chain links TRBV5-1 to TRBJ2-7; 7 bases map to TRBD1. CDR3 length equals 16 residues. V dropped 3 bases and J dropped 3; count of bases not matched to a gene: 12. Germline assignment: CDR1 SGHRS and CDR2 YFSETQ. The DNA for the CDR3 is TGCGCCAGCAGCTCCGCCCCGACAGGGTCATTCTACGAGCAGTACTTC. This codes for CASSSAPTGSFYEQYF.